Listed below are T cell receptor beta chains from one sample, sequenced in a study of shared clonotypes between healthy human individuals. Libraries were prepared by immunoSEQ multiplex PCR; TCRdb keeps only in-frame clonotypes and omits some of them. The repertoire holds over 800,000 clones, with 92% as singletons. The specimen was naive CD8+ T cells sorted from blood. These receptors were obtained from a man aged 30 to 45 in good health. The CDR3 runs from the conserved cysteine through the conserved F or W. The order of the fields is J gene, V gene, clone size, D gene, CDR3 DNA, CDR3 protein. A D gene is named only where the DNA matches it firmly. Clone size appears in some rows only: once, few, many, or a class for an expanded clone.

J: TRBJ2-2; V: TRBV11-2; size: once; D: NA; DNA: TGTGCCAGCAGCTTAGTAAGAGGGGTACACACCGGGGAGCTGTTTTTT; CDR3: CASSLVRGVHTGELFF
J: TRBJ2-1; V: TRBV6-5; size: NA; D: NA; DNA: TGTGCCAGCAGTTCCCCCGCCGGTGGAGGAGTCAATGAGCAGTTCTTC; CDR3: CASSSPAGGGVNEQFF
J: TRBJ1-1; V: TRBV2; size: NA; D: TRBD1; DNA: TGTGCCAGCAGGGACCGGGACAGGCGGAACACTGAAGCTTTCTTT; CDR3: CASRDRDRRNTEAFF
J: TRBJ1-2; V: TRBV27; size: NA; D: NA; DNA: TGTGCCAGCAGTGAAATGGGGTTAGCTAACTATGGCTACACCTTC; CDR3: CASSEMGLANYGYTF
J: TRBJ2-1; V: TRBV9; size: NA; D: TRBD1; DNA: TGTGCCAGCACAGAGACAGGGACCTACAATGAGCAGTTCTTC; CDR3: CASTETGTYNEQFF
J: TRBJ2-7; V: TRBV28; size: NA; D: TRBD2; DNA: TGTGCCAGCAGTTTGCCCAGCGGGAGCAATTACGAGCAGTACTTC; CDR3: CASSLPSGSNYEQYF
J: TRBJ1-1; V: TRBV2; size: NA; D: NA; DNA: TGTGCCAGCAGTGAATTATGGACAGACACCAAAACTGAAGCTTTCTTT; CDR3: CASSELWTDTKTEAFF
J: TRBJ2-3; V: TRBV7-9; size: NA; D: NA; DNA: TGTGCCAGCAGCAGCTCTTTGCTCACAGATACGCAGTATTTT; CDR3: CASSSSLLTDTQYF
J: TRBJ1-1; V: TRBV11-2; size: NA; D: TRBD1; DNA: TGTGCCAGCAGCTGGACAGGGACCCCTGAAGCTTTCTTT; CDR3: CASSWTGTPEAFF
J: TRBJ1-1; V: TRBV29-1; size: NA; D: NA; DNA: TGCAGCGTTTTGGCGGGCACGAACACTGAAGCTTTCTTT; CDR3: CSVLAGTNTEAFF
J: TRBJ2-2; V: TRBV9; size: NA; D: TRBD2; DNA: TGTGCCAGCAGCGGGCCCCTGGGACTAGCGGGAGTCGCCGGGGAGCTGTTTTTT; CDR3: CASSGPLGLAGVAGELFF
J: TRBJ2-3; V: TRBV19; size: once; D: TRBD2; DNA: TGTGCCAGTAGTATAGGCGGGAGGCCCACAGATACGCAGTATTTT; CDR3: CASSIGGRPTDTQYF
J: TRBJ2-7; V: TRBV27; size: many; D: NA; DNA: TGTGCCAGCAGACCGGGGAGTCTAGGTAGCGAGCAGTACTTC; CDR3: CASRPGSLGSEQYF
J: TRBJ1-5; V: TRBV27; size: NA; D: NA; DNA: TGTGCCAGCAGTTTTGGAGGGTATAGCAATCAGCCCCAGCATTTT; CDR3: CASSFGGYSNQPQHF
J: TRBJ2-7; V: TRBV27; size: NA; D: NA; DNA: TGTGCCAGCAGTTTTTTTCGCGGGAATTACGAGCAGTACTTC; CDR3: CASSFFRGNYEQYF